These T cell receptor beta chains were read from a single sample in a study of T cell clonotyping in hematopoietic cell transplantation. The protocol was immunoSEQ multiplex PCR, while the TCRdb copy is restricted to in-frame clones and leaves out a portion. The sample includes some 13,000 clones, 65% to 85% of them seen just once. The source material was peripheral blood mononuclear cells, sampled before stem cell transplant. The receptors originated from a man in his sixties with acute myeloid leukemia. Some clones in this sample may be carry-over from other donors' samples. The CDR3 runs from the conserved cysteine through the conserved F or W. The D gene is left open where the match is weak. Clone sizes are given selectively: once, few, many, or a class where the clone is expanded.

v_call	j_call	d_call	clone_size	cdr3_nt	cdr3_aa
TRBV19	TRBJ2-3	TRBD2	NA	TGTGCCAGTAGTAGACTAGCGGGGGTTGGGACAGATACGCAGTATTTT	CASSRLAGVGTDTQYF
TRBV10-3	TRBJ2-2	NA	NA	TGTGCCATCAGTGAGTCGTCGAGCGGAGTCACCGGGGAGCTGTTTTTT	CAISESSSGVTGELFF
TRBV6-5	TRBJ1-1	NA	NA	TGTGCCAGCAGTTCCGGGATGACTGAAGCTTTCTTT	CASSSGMTEAFF
TRBV14	TRBJ2-2	NA	NA	TGTGCCAGCAGCCAAGTTGGGGCGCGGGCAGCGGTCGGGGAGCTGTTTTTT	CASSQVGARAAVGELFF
TRBV19	TRBJ1-2	NA	NA	TGTGCCAGTAACACCCAGCGGTACGGCTACACCTTC	CASNTQRYGYTF
TRBV7-2	TRBJ1-4	NA	NA	TGTGCCAGCAGCTTAGACCTGGATGAAAAACTGTTTTTT	CASSLDLDEKLFF
TRBV5-4	TRBJ2-3	NA	NA	TGTGCCAGCAGCTTGGGGAACCTGGGCACAGATACGCAGTATTTT	CASSLGNLGTDTQYF
TRBV6-6	TRBJ2-7	NA	few	TGTGCCAGCAGTCTCTACAGGGACTCCTACGAGCAGTACTTC	CASSLYRDSYEQYF
TRBV30	TRBJ1-2	TRBD1	NA	TGTGCCTGGAGTCACGGACAGGGGGGGCGTGGCTACACCTTC	CAWSHGQGGRGYTF
TRBV19	TRBJ2-3	NA	NA	TGTGCCAGTAGTATAGATCTCGAATGGGGACACGCCTTTGAAGATACGCAGTATTTT	CASSIDLEWGHAFEDTQYF
TRBV2	TRBJ2-5	TRBD2	NA	TGTGCCAGCAGTGAAGGGCCTAGCGGGGGGGCCCAAGAGACCCAGTACTTC	CASSEGPSGGAQETQYF
TRBV4-1	TRBJ2-7	TRBD2	large	TGCGCCAGCAGCCAAGAAATTAGGACTAGCGGTGTTTACGAGCAGTACTTC	CASSQEIRTSGVYEQYF
TRBV6-5	TRBJ1-6	TRBD1	NA	TGTGCCAGCAGTTACTCCCCGACAGGGCAGTATTCACCCCTCCACTTT	CASSYSPTGQYSPLHF
TRBV19	TRBJ1-3	NA	NA	TGTGCCAGTAGTATGACGGGCTCTGGAAACACCATATATTTT	CASSMTGSGNTIYF
TRBV30	TRBJ2-5	NA	NA	TGTGCCTGGAGTATGGGGGAGACCCAGTACTTC	CAWSMGETQYF
TRBV29-1	TRBJ1-5	NA	once	TGCAGCGTCACCGGGGGGGGAAGCGGGAGCAATCAGCCCCAGCATTTT	CSVTGGGSGSNQPQHF
TRBV11-2	TRBJ1-2	NA	NA	TGTGCCAGCAGCTCCGGGAACAGGGTGGGAAGCGGCTACACCTTC	CASSSGNRVGSGYTF
TRBV4-1	TRBJ1-5	NA	NA	TGCGCCAGCAGCCAAGATAGGGTTACGGGCTATCAGCCCCAGCATTTT	CASSQDRVTGYQPQHF
TRBV5-1	TRBJ1-4	TRBD1	NA	TGCGCCAGCAGCCCTGGGACAGATAGGGAAAAACTGTTTTTT	CASSPGTDREKLFF
TRBV7-6	TRBJ1-2	TRBD1	NA	TGTGCCAGCAGCTCGGGACAGACAGCTAACTATGGCTACACCTTC	CASSSGQTANYGYTF
TRBV6-1	TRBJ1-2	NA	NA	TGTGCCAGCAGTGAACGGACCCCGAAAGCGGGTTATGGCTACACCTTC	CASSERTPKAGYGYTF